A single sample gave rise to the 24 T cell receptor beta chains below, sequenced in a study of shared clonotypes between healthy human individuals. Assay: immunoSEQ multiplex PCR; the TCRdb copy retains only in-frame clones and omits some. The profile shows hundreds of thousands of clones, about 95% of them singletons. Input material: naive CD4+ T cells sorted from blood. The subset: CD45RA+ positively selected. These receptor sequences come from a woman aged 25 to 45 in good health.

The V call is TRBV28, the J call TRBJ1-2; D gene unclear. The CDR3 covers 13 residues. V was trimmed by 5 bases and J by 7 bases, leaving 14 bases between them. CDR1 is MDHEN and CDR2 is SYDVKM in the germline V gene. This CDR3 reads CASSPPGLPGYTF. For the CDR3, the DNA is TGTGCCAGCAGTCCCCCGGGCCTCCCTGGCTACACCTTC.

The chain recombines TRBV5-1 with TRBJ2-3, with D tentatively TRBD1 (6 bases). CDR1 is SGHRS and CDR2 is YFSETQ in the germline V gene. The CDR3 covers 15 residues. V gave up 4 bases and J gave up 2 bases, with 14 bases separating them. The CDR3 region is CASSMTGRTTDTQYF. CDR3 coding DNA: TGCGCCAGCAGCATGACAGGCCGAACCACAGATACGCAGTATTTT.

In DNA, the CDR3 is TGTGCCAGTAGGGTCGGGCAGGGGGCTAATGAGCAGTTCTTC. It is translated as CASRVGQGANEQFF. The V and J genes are TRBV19 and TRBJ2-1, with 8 bases fitting TRBD1. This CDR3 has 14 residues. The ends lost 6 bases at V and 7 bases at J; junction bases unmatched: 8. The germline V gene has CDR1 LNHDA and CDR2 SQIVND (reference sequence).

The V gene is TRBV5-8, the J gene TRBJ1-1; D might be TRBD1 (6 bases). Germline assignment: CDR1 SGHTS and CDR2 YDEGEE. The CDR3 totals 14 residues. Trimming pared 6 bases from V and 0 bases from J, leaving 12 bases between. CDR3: CASMRGYMNTEAFF. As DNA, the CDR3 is TGTGCCAGCATGAGGGGGTACATGAACACTGAAGCTTTCTTT.

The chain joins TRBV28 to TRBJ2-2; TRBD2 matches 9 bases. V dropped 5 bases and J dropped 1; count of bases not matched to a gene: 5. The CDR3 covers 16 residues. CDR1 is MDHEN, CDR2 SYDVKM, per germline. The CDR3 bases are TGTGCCAGCAGTCCACCGACTAGCGGGAACACCGGGGAGCTGTTTTTT. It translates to CASSPPTSGNTGELFF.

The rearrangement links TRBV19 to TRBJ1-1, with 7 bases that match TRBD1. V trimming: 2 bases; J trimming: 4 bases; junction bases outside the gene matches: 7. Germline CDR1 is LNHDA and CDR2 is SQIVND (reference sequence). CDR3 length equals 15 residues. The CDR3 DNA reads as TGTGCCAGTAGTATACCTTCGGGGACAGTCACTGAAGCTTTCTTT. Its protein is CASSIPSGTVTEAFF.

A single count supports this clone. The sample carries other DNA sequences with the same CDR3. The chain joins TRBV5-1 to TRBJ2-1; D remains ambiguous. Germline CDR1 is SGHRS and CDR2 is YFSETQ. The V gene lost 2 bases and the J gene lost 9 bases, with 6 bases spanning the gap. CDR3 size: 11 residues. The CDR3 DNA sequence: TGCGCCAGCAGCTTAGAGGCTGAGCAGTTCTTC. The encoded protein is CASSLEAEQFF.

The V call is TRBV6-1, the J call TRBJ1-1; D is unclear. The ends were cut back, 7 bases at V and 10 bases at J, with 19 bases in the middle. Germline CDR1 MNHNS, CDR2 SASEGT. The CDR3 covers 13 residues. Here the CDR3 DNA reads TGTGCCAGCACCCTCTTAGGCTCATTCGGAGCTTTCTTT. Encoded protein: CASTLLGSFGAFF.

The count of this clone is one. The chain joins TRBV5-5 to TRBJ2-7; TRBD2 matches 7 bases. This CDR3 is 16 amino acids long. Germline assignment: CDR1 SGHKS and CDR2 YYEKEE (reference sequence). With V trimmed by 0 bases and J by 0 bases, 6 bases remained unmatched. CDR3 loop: CASSLGLAESSYEQYF. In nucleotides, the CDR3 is TGTGCCAGCAGCTTGGGGCTAGCGGAGAGCTCCTACGAGCAGTACTTC. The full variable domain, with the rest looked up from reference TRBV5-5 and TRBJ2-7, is DAGVTQSPTHLIKTRGQQVTLRCSPISGHKSVSWYQQVLGQGPQFIFQYYEKEERGRGNFPDRFSARQFPNYSSELNVNALLLGDSALYLCASSLGLAESSYEQYFGPGTRLTVT.

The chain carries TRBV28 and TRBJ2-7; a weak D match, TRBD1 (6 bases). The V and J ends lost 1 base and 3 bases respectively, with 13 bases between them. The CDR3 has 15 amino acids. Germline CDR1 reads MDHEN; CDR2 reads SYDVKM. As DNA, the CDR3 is TGTGCCAGCAGTTTATTTGCAGGGGCCAACTACGAGCAGTACTTC. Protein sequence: CASSLFAGANYEQYF.

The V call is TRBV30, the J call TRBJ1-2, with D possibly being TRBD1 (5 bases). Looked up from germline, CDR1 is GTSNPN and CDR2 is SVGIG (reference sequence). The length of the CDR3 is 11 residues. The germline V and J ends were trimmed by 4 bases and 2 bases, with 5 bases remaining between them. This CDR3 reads CAWTGNYGYTF. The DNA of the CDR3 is TGTGCCTGGACAGGGAACTATGGCTACACCTTC.

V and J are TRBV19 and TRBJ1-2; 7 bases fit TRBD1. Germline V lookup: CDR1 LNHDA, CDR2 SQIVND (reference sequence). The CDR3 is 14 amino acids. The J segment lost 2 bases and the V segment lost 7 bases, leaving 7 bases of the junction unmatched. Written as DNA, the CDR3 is TGTGCCAGTACTAGGGACAGCCGGAACTATGGCTACACCTTC. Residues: CASTRDSRNYGYTF.

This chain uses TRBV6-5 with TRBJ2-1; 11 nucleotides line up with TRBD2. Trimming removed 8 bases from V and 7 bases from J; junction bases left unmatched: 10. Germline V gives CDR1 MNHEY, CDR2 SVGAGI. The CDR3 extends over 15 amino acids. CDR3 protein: CASGPRASGRNEQFF. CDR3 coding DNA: TGTGCCAGCGGGCCCCGGGCTAGCGGGAGGAATGAGCAGTTCTTC.

CDR3 bases: TGCGCCAGCCAGTCGGGCGGGAGTGAATTCCCAGATACGCAGTATTTT. Its protein is CASQSGGSEFPDTQYF. The rearrangement uses TRBV5-1 and TRBJ2-3; 7 bases map to TRBD2. V trimming: 7 bases; J trimming: 4 bases; junction bases outside the gene matches: 15. This CDR3 is 16 amino acids long. In germline, CDR1 is SGHRS, CDR2 YFSETQ.

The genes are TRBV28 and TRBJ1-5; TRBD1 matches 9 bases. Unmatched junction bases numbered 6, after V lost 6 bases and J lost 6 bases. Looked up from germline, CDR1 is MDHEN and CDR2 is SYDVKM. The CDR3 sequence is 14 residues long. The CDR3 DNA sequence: TGTGCCAGCAGAACGGGACAGGGAGTTCAGCCCCAGCATTTT. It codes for CASRTGQGVQPQHF.

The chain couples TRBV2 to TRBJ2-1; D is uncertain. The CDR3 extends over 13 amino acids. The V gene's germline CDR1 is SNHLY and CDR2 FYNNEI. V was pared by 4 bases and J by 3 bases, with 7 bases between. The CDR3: CASSGYYYNEQFF. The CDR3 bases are TGTGCCAGCAGTGGGTACTACTACAATGAGCAGTTCTTC.

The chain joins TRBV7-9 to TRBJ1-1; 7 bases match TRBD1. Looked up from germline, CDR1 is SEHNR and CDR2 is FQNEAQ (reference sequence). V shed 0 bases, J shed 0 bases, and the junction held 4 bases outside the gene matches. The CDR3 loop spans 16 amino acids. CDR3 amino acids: CASSLAKTGLNTEAFF. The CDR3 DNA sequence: TGTGCCAGCAGCTTAGCCAAGACAGGGTTGAACACTGAAGCTTTCTTT.

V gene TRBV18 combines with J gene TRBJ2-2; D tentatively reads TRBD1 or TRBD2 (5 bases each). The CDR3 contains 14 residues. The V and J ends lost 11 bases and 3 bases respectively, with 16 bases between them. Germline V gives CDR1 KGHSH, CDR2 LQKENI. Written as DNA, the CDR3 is TGTGCCTCAAACATGGGGGTGGACACCGGGGAGCTGTTTTTT. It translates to CASNMGVDTGELFF.

This CDR3 is CASSLDKHNEQFF. The DNA for the CDR3 is TGCGCCAGCAGCTTGGACAAGCACAATGAGCAGTTCTTC. This chain connects TRBV5-1 to TRBJ2-1; D unclear. The CDR3 loop spans 13 amino acids. Germline loops: CDR1 SGHRS, CDR2 YFSETQ. V gave up 0 bases and J gave up 5 bases, with 6 bases separating them.

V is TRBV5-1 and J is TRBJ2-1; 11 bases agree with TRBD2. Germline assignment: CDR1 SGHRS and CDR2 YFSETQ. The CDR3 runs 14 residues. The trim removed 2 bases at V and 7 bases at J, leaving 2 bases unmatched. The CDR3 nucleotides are TGCGCCAGCAGCTTACTAGCGGGAGAAAATGAGCAGTTCTTC. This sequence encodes CASSLLAGENEQFF.

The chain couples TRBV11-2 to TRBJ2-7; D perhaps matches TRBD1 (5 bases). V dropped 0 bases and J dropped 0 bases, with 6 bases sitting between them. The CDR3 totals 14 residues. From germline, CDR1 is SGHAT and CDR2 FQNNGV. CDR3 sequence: CASSLDRDSYEQYF. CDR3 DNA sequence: TGTGCCAGCAGCTTAGACAGGGACTCCTACGAGCAGTACTTC.

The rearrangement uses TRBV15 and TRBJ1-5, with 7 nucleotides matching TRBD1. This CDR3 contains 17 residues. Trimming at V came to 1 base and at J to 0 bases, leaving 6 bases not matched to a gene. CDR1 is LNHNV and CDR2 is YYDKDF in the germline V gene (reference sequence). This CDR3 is CATSRGQGVYSNQPQHF. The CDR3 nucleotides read TGTGCCACCAGCAGAGGGCAGGGGGTTTATAGCAATCAGCCCCAGCATTTT.

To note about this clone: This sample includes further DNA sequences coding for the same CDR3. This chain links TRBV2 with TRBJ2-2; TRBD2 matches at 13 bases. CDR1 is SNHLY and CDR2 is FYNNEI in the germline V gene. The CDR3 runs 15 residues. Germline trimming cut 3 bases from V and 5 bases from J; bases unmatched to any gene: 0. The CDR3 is CASSEGLAGTGELFF. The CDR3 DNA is TGTGCCAGCAGTGAGGGACTAGCGGGAACCGGGGAGCTGTTTTTT.

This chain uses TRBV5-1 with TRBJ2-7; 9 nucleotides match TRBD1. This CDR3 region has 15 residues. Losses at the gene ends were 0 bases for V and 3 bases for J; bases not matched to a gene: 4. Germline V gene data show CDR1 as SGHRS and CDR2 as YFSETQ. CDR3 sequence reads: CASSLEGQGYYEQYF. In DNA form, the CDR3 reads TGCGCCAGCAGCTTGGAGGGACAGGGCTACTACGAGCAGTACTTC.